What follows describes a single TCR beta chain. The data were obtained in a study of shared clonotypes between healthy human individuals. The CDR3 consists of 12 residues. The germline V gene encodes CDR1 SGHAT and CDR2 FQNNGV. Trimming left V 3 bases short and J 1 base short, with 3 bases between. TCRdb's copy holds only in-frame clones and misses some; the assay was immunoSEQ multiplex PCR. The data contain under 2.5 million clones, around 93% of them singletons. V usage is TRBV11-2 and J usage is TRBJ2-5, with no clear D. The clonotype comes from a man aged 18 to 30 in good health. Some clones in this sample may be carry-over from other donors' samples. Material for sequencing was naive CD4+ T cells from PBMCs. Regarding subset: CD45RA+ positively selected. CDR3: CASSFSQETQYF. For the CDR3, the DNA is TGTGCCAGCAGCTTTAGCCAAGAGACCCAGTACTTC.